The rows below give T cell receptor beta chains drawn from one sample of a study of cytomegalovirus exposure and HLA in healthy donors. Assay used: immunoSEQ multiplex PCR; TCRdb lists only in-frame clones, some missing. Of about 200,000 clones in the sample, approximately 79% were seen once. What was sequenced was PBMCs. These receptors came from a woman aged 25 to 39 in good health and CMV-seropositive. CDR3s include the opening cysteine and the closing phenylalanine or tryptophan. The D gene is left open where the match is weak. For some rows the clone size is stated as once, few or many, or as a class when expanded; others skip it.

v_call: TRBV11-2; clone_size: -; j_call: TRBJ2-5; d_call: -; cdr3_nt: TGTGCCAGCAGCTTAACCCTAGGCCAAGAGACCCAGTACTTC; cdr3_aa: CASSLTLGQETQYF
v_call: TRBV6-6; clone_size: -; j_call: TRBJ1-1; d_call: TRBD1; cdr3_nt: TGTGCCAGCAGTTACAGGGGGGACAGTGAAGCTTTCTTT; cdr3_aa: CASSYRGDSEAFF
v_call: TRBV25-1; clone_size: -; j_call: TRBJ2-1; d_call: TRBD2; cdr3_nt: TGTGCCAGCCACTCTAGCGGGGGGTCCTACAATGAGCAGTTCTTC; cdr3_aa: CASHSSGGSYNEQFF
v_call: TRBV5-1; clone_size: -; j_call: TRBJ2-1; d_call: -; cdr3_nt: TGCGCCAGCAGCTATGGGCCCACAGGCAATGAGCAGTTCTTC; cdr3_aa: CASSYGPTGNEQFF
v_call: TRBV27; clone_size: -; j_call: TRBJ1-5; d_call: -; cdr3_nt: TGTGCCAGCAGTTCCCCGGGGCAGCCCCAGCATTTT; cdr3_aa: CASSSPGQPQHF
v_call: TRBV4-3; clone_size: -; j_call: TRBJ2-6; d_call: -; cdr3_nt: TGCGCCAGCAGCCAAGGTCAGGGGCTGAGCTCTGGGGCCAACGTCCTGACTTTC; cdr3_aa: CASSQGQGLSSGANVLTF
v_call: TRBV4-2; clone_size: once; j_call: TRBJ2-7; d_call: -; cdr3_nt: TGTGCCAGCAGCCAAGAACCCCCCGGCGGGGTAAGCTCCTACGAGCAGTACTTC; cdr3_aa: CASSQEPPGGVSSYEQYF
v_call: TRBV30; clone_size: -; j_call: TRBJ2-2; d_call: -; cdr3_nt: TGTACCACCTATTCTGGTGGGGAGCTGTTTTTT; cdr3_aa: CTTYSGGELFF
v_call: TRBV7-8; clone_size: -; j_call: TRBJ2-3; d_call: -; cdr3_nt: TGTGCCAGCAGCTTAGGCGGAGCAGGGTGGGGAGATACGCAGTATTTT; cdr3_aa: CASSLGGAGWGDTQYF
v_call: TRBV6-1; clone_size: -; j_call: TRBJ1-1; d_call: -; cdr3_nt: TGTGCCAGCAGTGGGGGGAGGGCTGGGGTCTTCGTTTTCTTT; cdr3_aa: CASSGGRAGVFVFF
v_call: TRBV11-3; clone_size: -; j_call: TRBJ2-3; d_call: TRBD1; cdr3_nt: TGTGCCAGCAGCCAGGACAGGGTGGGTACGCAGTATTTT; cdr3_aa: CASSQDRVGTQYF
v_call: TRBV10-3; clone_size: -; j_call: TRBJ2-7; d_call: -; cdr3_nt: TGTGCCATCAACCTAGGGGGAACCTACGAGCAGTACTTC; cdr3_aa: CAINLGGTYEQYF
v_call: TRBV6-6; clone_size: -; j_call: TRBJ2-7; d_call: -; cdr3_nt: TGTGCCAGCAGTTACGGGCGTGACTCCTACGAGCAGTACTTC; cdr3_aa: CASSYGRDSYEQYF
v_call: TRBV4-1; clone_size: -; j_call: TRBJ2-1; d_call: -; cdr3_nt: TGCGCCAGTACAAGTAATTCCGAGGAGACCGAGCAGTTCTTC; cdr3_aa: CASTSNSEETEQFF
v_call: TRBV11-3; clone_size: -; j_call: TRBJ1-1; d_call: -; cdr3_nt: TGTGCCAGCAGCTTAGATCATCAGGGAGAAGCTTTCTTT; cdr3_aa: CASSLDHQGEAFF
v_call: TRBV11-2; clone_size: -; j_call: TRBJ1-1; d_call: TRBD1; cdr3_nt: TGTGCCAGCAGGAGGACAGGGGAGAGGACTGAAGCTTTCTTT; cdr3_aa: CASRRTGERTEAFF
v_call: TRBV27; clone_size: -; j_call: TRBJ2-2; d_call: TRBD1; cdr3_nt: TGTGCCAGCAGACGGACAGGGGCGGCCGGGGAGCTGTTTTTT; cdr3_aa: CASRRTGAAGELFF
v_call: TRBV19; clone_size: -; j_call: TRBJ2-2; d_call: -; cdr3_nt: TGTGCCAGTAGCATCAGGGTCATGAACACCGGGGAGCTGTTTTTT; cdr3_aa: CASSIRVMNTGELFF
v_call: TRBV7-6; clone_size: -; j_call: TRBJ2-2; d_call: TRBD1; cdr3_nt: TGTGCCAGCAGCTCCCTCACCCGGACAGGTTTGGGGGAGCTGTTTTTT; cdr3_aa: CASSSLTRTGLGELFF
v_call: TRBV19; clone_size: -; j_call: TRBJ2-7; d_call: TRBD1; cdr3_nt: TGTGCCAGTAGTATCGGGACAGGGTTTTCCTACGAGCAGTACTTC; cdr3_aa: CASSIGTGFSYEQYF
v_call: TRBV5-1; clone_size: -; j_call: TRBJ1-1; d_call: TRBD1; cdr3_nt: TGCGCCAGCAGCTTGGAACAGGGGTTGGAAGCTTTCTTT; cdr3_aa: CASSLEQGLEAFF
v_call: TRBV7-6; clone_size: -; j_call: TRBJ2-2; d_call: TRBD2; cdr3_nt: TGTGCCAGCAGCTTAGCGCGACTAGCGGGGTACAACACCGGGGAGCTGTTTTTT; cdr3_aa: CASSLARLAGYNTGELFF
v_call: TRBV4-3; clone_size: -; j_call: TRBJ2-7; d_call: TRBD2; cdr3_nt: TGCGCCAGCAGTCGGGACTACGGGATATACGAGCAGTACTTC; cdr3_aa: CASSRDYGIYEQYF
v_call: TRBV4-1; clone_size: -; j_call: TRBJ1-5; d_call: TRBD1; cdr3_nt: TGCGCCAGCAGCCAAGATACAGGGGCACGGTGGAGCAATCAGCCCCAGCATTTT; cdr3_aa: CASSQDTGARWSNQPQHF
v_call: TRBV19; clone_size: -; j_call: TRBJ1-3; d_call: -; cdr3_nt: TGTGCCAGTAGTATGTCGGTATCTGGAAACACCATATATTTT; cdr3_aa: CASSMSVSGNTIYF
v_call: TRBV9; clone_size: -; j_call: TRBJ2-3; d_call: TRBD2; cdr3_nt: TGTGCCAGCAGCGCTTATGAGCGGGGGGGGTTCACAGATACGCAGTATTTT; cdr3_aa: CASSAYERGGFTDTQYF
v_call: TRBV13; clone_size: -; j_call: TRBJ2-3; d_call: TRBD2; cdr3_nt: TGTGCCAGCAGCTCAGTAGCGGGGGCCGGAGCTTTGAGCACAGATACGCAGTATTTT; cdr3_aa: CASSSVAGAGALSTDTQYF
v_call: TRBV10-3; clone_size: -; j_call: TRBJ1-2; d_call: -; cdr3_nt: TGTGCCATCAGTGAGTCTCCCGGGGGCTACACCTTC; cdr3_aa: CAISESPGGYTF
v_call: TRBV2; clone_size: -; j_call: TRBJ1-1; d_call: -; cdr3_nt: TGTGCCAGCAGGTTTGGGCTGATGAACACTGAAGCTTTCTTT; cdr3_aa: CASRFGLMNTEAFF
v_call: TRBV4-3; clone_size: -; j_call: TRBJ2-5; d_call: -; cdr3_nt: TGCGCCAGCAGCCAAGATACAGAGAATCAAGAGACCCAGTACTTC; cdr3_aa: CASSQDTENQETQYF
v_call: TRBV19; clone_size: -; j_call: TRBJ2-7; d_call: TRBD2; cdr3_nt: TGTGCCAGTAGTACCGGGACTAGCGGGGGCGAGCAGTACTTC; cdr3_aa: CASSTGTSGGEQYF
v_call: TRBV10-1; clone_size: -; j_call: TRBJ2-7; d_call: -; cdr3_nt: TGCGCCAGCAGTGAGGGAGAGGGACTGGAGCAGTACTTC; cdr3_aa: CASSEGEGLEQYF